Below, 31 T cell receptor beta chains from the same sample are listed, as sequenced in a study of neurological immune-mediated disorders. TCRdb re-analysed the 5' RACE reads in MiXCR, keeping a single row per CDR3 protein. The sample shows approximately 82,000 distinct CDR3 sequences, roughly 15% of them seen only once. Sequencing input: PBMCs. The receptors stem from a woman aged 45 to 65 in good health.

This clonotype appeared a few times. This chain uses TRBV6-6 with TRBJ1-2, with 7 bases fitting TRBD1. Germline V gene sequence: CDR1 MNHNY, CDR2 SVGAGI (reference sequence). V shed 5 bases, J shed 4 bases, and the junction held 13 bases outside the gene matches. This CDR3 contains 16 residues. CDR3 in amino acids: CASSKAQDRPRYGYTF. The CDR3 DNA reads TGTGCCAGCAGTAAAGCCCAGGACAGGCCCCGCTATGGCTACACCTTC.

This clonotype was seen repeatedly, ten times or more. The chain combines TRBV2 with TRBJ1-1; unclear D gene. The V end lost 5 bases, the J end lost 2 bases, and 12 bases lay between the germline ends. The CDR3 runs 14 residues. The germline V gene has CDR1 SNHLY and CDR2 FYNNEI. The DNA for the CDR3 is TGTGCCAGCAGTTACCCGGGTTATAACACTGAAGCTTTCTTT. Residues: CASSYPGYNTEAFF.

This clonotype came up many times. This chain links TRBV5-1 with TRBJ2-7, with 9 bases fitting TRBD2. The V gene end was trimmed by 0 bases and the J gene end by 6 bases; junction bases not matched to a gene: 7. The CDR3 spans 15 residues. Germline V lookup: CDR1 SGHRS, CDR2 YFSETQ. The CDR3: CASSLDHSGSTEQYF. DNA for the CDR3: TGCGCCAGCAGCTTGGATCATAGCGGGAGCACCGAGCAGTACTTC.

This clonotype was seen repeatedly, ten times or more. The CDR3 nucleotides are TGTGCCAGCAGCCTCCCACCCCCTATCGGGGATGGCTACACCTTC. Translation: CASSLPPPIGDGYTF. The chain uses TRBV28 and TRBJ1-2, with D unresolved. Trimming pared 6 bases from V and 6 bases from J, leaving 20 bases between. Germline CDR1 and CDR2: MDHEN and SYDVKM. This CDR3 is 15 amino acids long.

This clonotype occurred many times. The chain combines TRBV20-1 with TRBJ1-4; possible D gene TRBD1, 5 bases. The CDR3 runs 14 residues. V was clipped by 1 base and J by 8 bases, with 14 bases between them. The V gene's germline CDR1 is DFQATT and CDR2 SNEGSKA (reference sequence). The CDR3 sequence: CSARGRTGGEKLFF. The CDR3 bases are TGCAGTGCTAGAGGTCGCACGGGGGGAGAAAAACTGTTTTTT.

Turning to this clonotype: Since a much larger clone is just one base distant, this may be a read error. The V and J genes are TRBV20-1 and TRBJ2-6, with D perhaps TRBD1 (5 bases). The germline CDR1 and CDR2 sequences are DFQATT and SNEGSKA (reference sequence). The CDR3 is 14 amino acids. DNA of the CDR3: TGCAGTGCTAGATCCAGTTCTGGGGCCAACGTCCCGACTTTC. This codes for CSARSSSGANVPTF.

This clonotype was counted ten times or more. The chain links TRBV7-2 to TRBJ1-6, with 8 bases that match TRBD1. Germline V gene data show CDR1 as SGHTA and CDR2 as FQGNSA. V shed 3 bases, J shed 9 bases, and the junction held 4 bases outside the gene matches. This CDR3 is built from 14 residues. CDR3 in DNA: TGTGCCAGCAGCTTCGGACAGGGAAGTTCACCCCTCCACTTT. As protein: CASSFGQGSSPLHF.

This clonotype is labeled as medium-sized. The chain carries TRBV29-1 and TRBJ2-5; 10 bases match TRBD2. The CDR3 covers 14 residues. Germline V gene data show CDR1 as SQVTM and CDR2 as ANQGSEA. Trimming cost V 4 bases and J 1 base; bases outside gene matches: 3. CDR3 coding DNA: TGCAGCGTTGGGACTAGCGGTCTCCAAGAGACCCAGTACTTC. Translation: CSVGTSGLQETQYF.

This clonotype was observed at least ten times. J is TRBJ2-1 and V is TRBV5-1, with a tentative D call TRBD2 (5 bases). The germline CDR1 and CDR2 sequences are SGHRS and YFSETQ. The CDR3 contains 15 residues. Trimming cost V 4 bases and J 1 base, with 12 bases left between them. The CDR3 here is CASSVSGNSYNEQFF. CDR3 coding DNA: TGCGCCAGCAGCGTTTCCGGGAATTCCTACAATGAGCAGTTCTTC.

This clonotype has ten or more counts. The gene calls are TRBV29-1 and TRBJ2-5, with D tentatively TRBD1 (5 bases). The CDR3 has 12 amino acids. CDR1 and CDR2 (germline): SQVTM, ANQGSEA. Between the trimmed V and J ends, which lost 6 bases and 5 bases, there was a span of 13 bases. The CDR3 spells CSVGDSTETQYF. CDR3 nucleotide sequence: TGCAGCGTGGGCGACAGCACTGAGACCCAGTACTTC.

At least ten counts were recorded for this clonotype. V is TRBV28 and J is TRBJ2-3, with D possibly TRBD1 on 6 matching bases. Germline CDR1 MDHEN, CDR2 SYDVKM. V was pared by 5 bases and J by 2 bases, with 11 bases between. CDR3 length: 14 amino acids. The CDR3 DNA reads TGTGCCAGCAGTACAAGGGGGTTCACAGATACGCAGTATTTT. Protein sequence: CASSTRGFTDTQYF.

Ten or more counts support this clonotype. The rearrangement uses TRBV7-2 and TRBJ2-7, with D unresolved. With 3 bases removed from V and 7 bases from J, the gap between germline ends came to 10 bases. Germline CDR1 reads SGHTA; CDR2 reads FQGNSA. The CDR3 runs 12 residues. Here the CDR3 reads CASSFLKREQYF. The CDR3 nucleotides read TGTGCCAGCAGCTTTCTTAAGAGAGAGCAGTACTTC.

This clonotype was observed many times. V is TRBV7-2 and J is TRBJ1-3, with unresolved D. Germline V gene data show CDR1 as SGHTA and CDR2 as FQGNSA. The CDR3 totals 14 residues. Trimming removed 5 bases from V and 10 bases from J, with 18 bases in between. Here the CDR3 reads CASSPGRARATIYF. The DNA for the CDR3 is TGTGCCAGCAGCCCCGGACGGGCTCGTGCGACCATATATTTT.

This clonotype has ten or more counts. The CDR3 DNA sequence: TGCGCCAGCAGCTTGGAGTCAGACCGGAACACTGAAGCTTTCTTT. Translated, it gives CASSLESDRNTEAFF. The chain has TRBV5-1 and TRBJ1-1; no reliable D call. Looked up from germline, CDR1 is SGHRS and CDR2 is YFSETQ. This CDR3 is 15 amino acids long. V shed 0 bases and J shed 1 base, with 10 bases lying between them. Based on the CDR3 plus reference TRBV5-1 and TRBJ1-1, the full variable domain is KAGVTQTPRYLIKTRGQQVTLSCSPISGHRSVSWYQQTPGQGLQFLFEYFSETQRNKGNFPGRFSGRQFSNSRSEMNVSTLELGDSALYLCASSLESDRNTEAFFGQGTRLTVV.

This clonotype was seen ten or more times. V usage is TRBV12-3 or TRBV12-4 and J usage is TRBJ1-5, with 7 bases aligning to TRBD1. The trim removed 3 bases at V and 4 bases at J, leaving 6 bases unmatched. The CDR3 has 15 amino acids. CDR3 nucleotide sequence: TGTGCCAGCAGTTTCGGGACAGCTTCTAATCAGCCCCAGCATTTT. This translates into CASSFGTASNQPQHF.

The V call is TRBV20-1, the J call TRBJ2-5; TRBD2 matches at 15 bases. With 3 bases clipped from V and 1 base from J, the junction kept 9 bases outside the gene matches. The CDR3 extends over 18 amino acids. CDR1 is DFQATT, CDR2 SNEGSKA, per germline (reference sequence). CDR3 DNA sequence: TGCAGTGCTAGGGGCTACGGACTAGCGGGGGGGCTCCAAGAGACCCAGTACTTC. Residues: CSARGYGLAGGLQETQYF.

This clonotype was recorded many times. The chain links TRBV10-3 to TRBJ2-7, with 15 bases matching TRBD2. The ends lost 6 bases at V and 7 bases at J; junction bases unmatched: 7. There are 15 residues in the CDR3. Looked up from germline, CDR1 is ENHRY and CDR2 is SYGVKD. The CDR3 spells CAISGLAGGPGEQYF. The DNA for the CDR3 is TGTGCCATCAGCGGACTAGCGGGAGGGCCGGGGGAGCAGTACTTC.

There are many counts of this clonotype. The chain joins TRBV20-1 to TRBJ1-2; D ambiguous. V was trimmed by 0 bases and J by 4 bases, leaving 9 bases between them. Germline V gene sequence: CDR1 DFQATT, CDR2 SNEGSKA (reference sequence). CDR3 length: 13 amino acids. The CDR3 sequence is CSAREGGLYGYTF. Here the CDR3 DNA reads TGCAGTGCTAGAGAGGGCGGGCTCTATGGCTACACCTTC.

The count of this clonotype is one. This may be a read error, as it is one base from a much larger clone. This chain links TRBV20-1 with TRBJ2-1; 12 bases agree with TRBD2. This CDR3 has 16 residues. In germline, CDR1 is DFQATT, CDR2 SNEGSKA (reference sequence). The V segment lost 4 bases and the J segment 4 bases; nucleotides outside the gene matches: 8. The CDR3 sequence: CSAKTSGGNNYNEQFF. The CDR3 DNA sequence: TGCAGTGCTAAGACTAGCGGGGGCAACAATTACAATGAGCAGTTCTTC.

This clonotype occurred many times. The chain is built from TRBV5-1 and TRBJ2-5, with 10 positions matching TRBD1. This CDR3 spans 15 amino acids. V was clipped by 4 bases and J by 5 bases; unmatched bases: 8. Germline V lookup: CDR1 SGHRS, CDR2 YFSETQ. CDR3 region: CASSLGQGHGETQYF. In nucleotides, the CDR3 is TGCGCCAGCAGCCTGGGACAGGGGCATGGGGAGACCCAGTACTTC.

This clonotype was seen ten or more times. The rearrangement uses TRBV5-1 and TRBJ1-2; 8 bases map to TRBD1. The CDR3 consists of 16 residues. The germline gives CDR1 SGHRS, CDR2 YFSETQ. The J segment lost 2 bases and the V segment lost 2 bases, leaving 8 bases of the junction unmatched. The CDR3 region has the DNA TGCGCCAGCAGCTTTTTCCCCGGGACAGGAAACTATGGCTACACCTTC. This translates into CASSFFPGTGNYGYTF.

This clonotype was observed at least ten times. The chain couples TRBV6-2 or TRBV6-3 to TRBJ1-1, with 7 bases fitting TRBD1. Germline lookup yields CDR1 MNHEY and CDR2 SVGEGT. The length of the CDR3 is 17 residues. V lost 0 bases to trimming and J lost 1 base; unmatched junction nucleotides: 8. Written as DNA, the CDR3 is TGTGCCAGCAGTTACTCTCCTGGACAGGCGGGGAACACTGAAGCTTTCTTT. This gives the protein CASSYSPGQAGNTEAFF.

Comments on this clonotype: Being one base from a much bigger clone, this may be a read error. Since no conserved phenylalanine or tryptophan closes the CDR3, a read error is the likely cause. The rearrangement joins TRBV25-1 to TRBJ2-7; the match to TRBD2 covers 9 bases. This CDR3 region has 14 residues. The trim removed 6 bases at V and 1 base at J, leaving 4 bases unmatched. The germline gives CDR1 MGHDK, CDR2 SYGVNS. The CDR3 DNA follows: TGTGCCAGCAGAGCTAGCGGGGCTTCCTACGAGCAGTACTTA. The encoded protein is CASRASGASYEQYL.

This clonotype was seen at least ten times. V gene TRBV5-4 combines with J gene TRBJ1-4; 10 bases agree with TRBD1. Unmatched junction bases numbered 4, after V lost 2 bases and J lost 6 bases. Germline CDR1 reads SGHNT; CDR2 reads YYREEE (reference sequence). CDR3 length: 15 residues. This chain's CDR3 is CASSLRTGGDEKLFF. The DNA of the CDR3 is TGTGCCAGCAGCTTAAGGACAGGGGGAGATGAAAAACTGTTTTTT.

This clonotype was seen at least ten times. The chain uses TRBV28 and TRBJ2-2, with TRBD2 identical over 9 bases. Germline lookup yields CDR1 MDHEN and CDR2 SYDVKM. Trimming removed 1 base from V and 4 bases from J; junction bases left unmatched: 7. There are 17 residues in the CDR3. The CDR3 DNA reads as TGTGCCAGCAGTTTATTGGGCGGGAGGGCCGGCACCGGGGAGCTGTTTTTT. Amino acids: CASSLLGGRAGTGELFF.

There are a few counts of this clonotype. The chain has TRBV27 and TRBJ1-1, with a possible D match to TRBD1 (6 bases). This CDR3 has 15 residues. CDR1 and CDR2 from the germline V gene are MNHEY and SMNVEV (reference sequence). The V end lost 5 bases, the J end lost 6 bases, and 19 bases lay between the germline ends. The CDR3 here is CASSPTSPDSPEAFF. The CDR3 DNA sequence: TGTGCCAGCAGTCCCACATCCCCGGACAGCCCTGAAGCTTTCTTT.

The J gene is TRBJ2-5, the V gene TRBV5-1, with 7 nucleotides matching TRBD2. Unmatched junction bases numbered 7, after V lost 3 bases and J lost 2 bases. CDR1 is SGHRS and CDR2 is YFSETQ in the germline V gene. This CDR3 contains 15 residues. CDR3 in DNA: TGCGCCAGCAGCTCCTTAGCGGGCTTTCAAGAGACCCAGTACTTC. Translation: CASSSLAGFQETQYF.

In this sample, this clonotype turned up many times. The J gene is TRBJ2-1, the V gene TRBV2; D call uncertain. With 2 bases removed from V and 2 bases from J, the gap between germline ends came to 1 base. Germline CDR1 reads SNHLY; CDR2 reads FYNNEI. CDR3 length equals 12 residues. The CDR3, as DNA: TGTGCCAGCAGTGAAACCTACAATGAGCAGTTCTTC. Protein product: CASSETYNEQFF.

This clonotype showed up many times. The J gene is TRBJ2-1, the V gene TRBV20-1, with 11 bases lining up with TRBD2. Per germline, CDR1 DFQATT and CDR2 SNEGSKA (reference sequence). V shed 3 bases, J shed 10 bases, and the junction held 8 bases outside the gene matches. This CDR3 is built from 14 residues. The CDR3 nucleotides read TGCAGTGCTAGCGGGTCTAGCGGGAGGAGCGAGCAGTTCTTC. Residues: CSASGSSGRSEQFF.

The sample holds many counts of this clonotype. J is TRBJ1-2 and V is TRBV3-1; D gene unclear. This CDR3 comprises 12 residues. The germline CDR1 and CDR2 sequences are LGHDT and YNNKEL (reference sequence). V lost 1 base and J 4 bases, leaving 4 bases between the germline ends. The chain's CDR3 is CASSQVLYGYTF. Written as DNA, the CDR3 is TGTGCCAGCAGCCAAGTTCTCTATGGCTACACCTTC.

Notes on this clonotype: A much larger clone differs by one base, so this may be a read error. The gene calls are TRBV7-2 and TRBJ1-1; TRBD1 might be the D (6 bases). The CDR3 has 17 residues. Germline V gene data show CDR1 as SGHTA and CDR2 as FQGNSA. The CDR3 DNA sequence: TGTGCCATCAGCTTTCCTCGGACAGCGTCTATGAACACTGAAGCTTTCTTT. It specifies CAISFPRTASMNTEAFF.